This T cell receptor beta chain was recovered during a study of regulatory T cells in long-lasting Graves disease. Study-level results: The sample size was small, and this may have reduced accuracy.

The time point denotes: newly diagnosed GD, antithyroid drugs for less than 3 months. The TCR library was prepared using RNA isolated from PBMCs. Construction of the TCR beta libraries employed iRepertoire HTBI primers in conjunction with Arm-PCR of CDR3 regions. TCRdb itself ran the multiplex PCR reads through MiXCR, one entry per CDR3 protein. The sample shows over 300,000 distinct CDR3 sequences, about a sixth of them seen only once. This clonotype has a count of ten or more. Its target is not known. From germline, CDR1 is SEHNR and CDR2 FQNEAQ (reference sequence). Trimming removed 8 bases from V and 6 bases from J; junction bases left unmatched: 10. This CDR3 is 15 amino acids long.

The sequencing here drew on peripheral blood mononuclear cells (PBMCs), taken at new diagnosis, from a patient treated with antithyroid drugs. This clonotype originated in a female donor with Graves disease. The chain employs TRBV7-9 and TRBJ2-2; 9 nucleotides align to TRBD1. The DNA for the CDR3 is TGTGCCAGCGGCTCCGGGACAGGGATGCCCGGGGAGCTGTTTTTT. It is translated as CASGSGTGMPGELFF.